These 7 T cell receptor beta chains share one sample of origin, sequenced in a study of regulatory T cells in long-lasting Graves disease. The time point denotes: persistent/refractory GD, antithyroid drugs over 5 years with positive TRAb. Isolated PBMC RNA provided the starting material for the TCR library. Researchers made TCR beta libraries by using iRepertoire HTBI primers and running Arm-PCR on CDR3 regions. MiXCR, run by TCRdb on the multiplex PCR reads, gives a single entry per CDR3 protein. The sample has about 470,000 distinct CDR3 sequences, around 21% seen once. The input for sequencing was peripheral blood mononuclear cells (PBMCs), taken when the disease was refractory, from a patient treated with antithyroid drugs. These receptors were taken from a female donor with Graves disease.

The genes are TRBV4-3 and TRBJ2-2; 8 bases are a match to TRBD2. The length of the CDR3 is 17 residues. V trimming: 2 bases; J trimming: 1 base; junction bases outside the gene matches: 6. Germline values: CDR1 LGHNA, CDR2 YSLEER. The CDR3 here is CASSQKYGRVNTGELFF. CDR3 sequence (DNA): TGCGCCAGCAGCCAAAAGTACGGGAGGGTGAACACCGGGGAGCTGTTTTTT.

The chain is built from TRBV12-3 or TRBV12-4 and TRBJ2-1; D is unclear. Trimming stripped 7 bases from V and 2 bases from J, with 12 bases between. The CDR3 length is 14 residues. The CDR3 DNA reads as TGTGCCAGCAAACCGGGCCCAGCCTACAATGAGCAGTTCTTC. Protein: CASKPGPAYNEQFF.

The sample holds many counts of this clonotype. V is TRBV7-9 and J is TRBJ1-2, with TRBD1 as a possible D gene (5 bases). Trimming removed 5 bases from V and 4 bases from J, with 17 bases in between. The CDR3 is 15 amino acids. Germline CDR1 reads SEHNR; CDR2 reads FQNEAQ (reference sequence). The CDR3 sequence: CASSALGRTSYGYTF. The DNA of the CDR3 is TGTGCCAGCAGCGCCCTGGGTAGGACAAGCTATGGCTACACCTTC. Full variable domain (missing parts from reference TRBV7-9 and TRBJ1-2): DTGVSQNPRHKITKRGQNVTFRCDPISEHNRLYWYRQTLGQGPEFLTYFQNEAQLEKSRLLSDRFSAERPKGSFSTLEIQRTEQGDSAMYLCASSALGRTSYGYTFGSGTRLTVV.

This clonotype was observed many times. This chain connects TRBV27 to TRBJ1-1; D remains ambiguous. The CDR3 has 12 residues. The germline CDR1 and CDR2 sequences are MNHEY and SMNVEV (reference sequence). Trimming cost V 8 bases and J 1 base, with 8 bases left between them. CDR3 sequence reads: CASLPRNTEAFF. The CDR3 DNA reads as TGTGCCAGCCTCCCGCGGAACACTGAAGCTTTCTTT.

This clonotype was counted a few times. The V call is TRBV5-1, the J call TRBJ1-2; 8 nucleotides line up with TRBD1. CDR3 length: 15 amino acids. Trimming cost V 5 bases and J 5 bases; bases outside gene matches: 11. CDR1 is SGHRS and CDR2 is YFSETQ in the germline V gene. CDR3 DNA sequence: TGCGCCAGCAGGGACTGGGACAGGTTGAGGTATGGCTACACCTTC. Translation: CASRDWDRLRYGYTF. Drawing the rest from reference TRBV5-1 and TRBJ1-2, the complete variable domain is KAGVTQTPRYLIKTRGQQVTLSCSPISGHRSVSWYQQTPGQGLQFLFEYFSETQRNKGNFPGRFSGRQFSNSRSEMNVSTLELGDSALYLCASRDWDRLRYGYTFGSGTRLTVV.

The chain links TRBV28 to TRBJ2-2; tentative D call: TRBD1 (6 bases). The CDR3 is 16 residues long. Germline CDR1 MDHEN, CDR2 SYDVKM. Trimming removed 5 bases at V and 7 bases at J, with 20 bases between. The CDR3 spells CASSSRGNRLLGELFF. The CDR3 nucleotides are TGTGCCAGCAGTAGTAGGGGGAATAGATTACTCGGGGAGCTGTTTTTT.

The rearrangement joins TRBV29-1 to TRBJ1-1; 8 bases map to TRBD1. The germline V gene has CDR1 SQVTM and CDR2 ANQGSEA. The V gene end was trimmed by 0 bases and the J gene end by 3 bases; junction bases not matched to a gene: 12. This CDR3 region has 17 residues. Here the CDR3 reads CSVEDPPGGGWYTEAFF. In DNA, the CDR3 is TGCAGCGTTGAAGATCCTCCAGGGGGCGGGTGGTACACTGAAGCTTTCTTT.